Listed here are 3 T cell receptor beta chains from one sample, sequenced in a study of T cells expressing NK-cell markers. Reanalyzing the 5' RACE reads, TCRdb keeps one entry per CDR3 protein, without DNA. Recorded for this sample: 450,000 to 600,000 distinct CDR3 sequences. Sequenced material: blood T cells: a sorted CD56 or NKG2C T cell subset, CD4+ or CD8+ T cells, or bulk PBMC T cells (not recorded which). These receptors all come from a man aged 18 to 29 in good health.

The chain is built from TRBV20-1 and TRBJ2-5; the D gene TCRdb calls, TRBD1, cannot be checked with no DNA. Germline lookup yields CDR1 DFQATT and CDR2 SNEGSKA (reference sequence). The CDR3 has 16 residues. This CDR3 reads CSAPLRGGFGVETQYF.

This chain connects TRBV10-3 to TRBJ2-5; TCRdb reports TRBD1, a call that lacks DNA to check it against. This CDR3 has 14 residues. CDR1 is ENHRY and CDR2 is SYGVKD in the germline V gene. CDR3 sequence reads: CAISDPTGAETQYF.

The chain links TRBV7-2 to TRBJ1-5; TCRdb outputs TRBD1, but without DNA this stays unchecked. Germline CDR1 reads SGHTA; CDR2 reads FQGNSA. The CDR3 is 15 residues long. This CDR3 is CASSLAGTGGQPQHF.